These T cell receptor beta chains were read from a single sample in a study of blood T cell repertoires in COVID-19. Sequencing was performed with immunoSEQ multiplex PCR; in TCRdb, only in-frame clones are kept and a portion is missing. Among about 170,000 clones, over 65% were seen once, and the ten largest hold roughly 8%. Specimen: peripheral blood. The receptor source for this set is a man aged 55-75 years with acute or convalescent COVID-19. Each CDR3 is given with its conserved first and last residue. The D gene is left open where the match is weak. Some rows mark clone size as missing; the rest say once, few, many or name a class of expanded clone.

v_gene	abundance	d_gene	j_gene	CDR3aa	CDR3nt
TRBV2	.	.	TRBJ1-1	CASSGGSEAFF	TGTGCCAGCAGTGGCGGGAGCGAAGCTTTCTTT
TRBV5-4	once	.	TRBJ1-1	CASSANPSVNTEAFF	TGTGCCAGCAGCGCCAACCCCTCAGTGAACACTGAAGCTTTCTTT
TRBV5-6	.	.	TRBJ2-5	CASSLGGAETQYF	TGTGCCAGCAGCTTGGGCGGGGCCGAGACCCAGTACTTC
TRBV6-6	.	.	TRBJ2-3	CASSQGQPSTDTQYF	TGTGCCAGCAGCCAAGGACAGCCTAGCACAGATACGCAGTATTTT
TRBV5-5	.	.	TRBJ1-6	CASSLEVVRNSPLHF	TGTGCCAGCAGCTTGGAAGTAGTCCGGAATTCACCCCTCCACTTT
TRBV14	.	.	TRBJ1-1	CASRRKAGEAFF	TGTGCCAGCAGACGTAAGGCGGGGGAGGCTTTCTTT
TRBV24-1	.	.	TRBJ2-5	CATSDLDRETQYF	TGTGCCACCAGTGATTTGGACAGGGAGACCCAGTACTTC
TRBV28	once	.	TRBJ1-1	CASSSSGNRDTEAFF	TGTGCCAGCAGTTCTTCAGGGAATAGGGACACTGAAGCTTTCTTT
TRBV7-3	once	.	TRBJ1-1	CASSPLRGEAFF	TGTGCCAGCAGCCCGCTCAGGGGAGAAGCTTTCTTT
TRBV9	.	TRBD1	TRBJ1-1	CASSSGQGARTEAFF	TGTGCCAGCAGCAGTGGGCAGGGGGCGCGCACTGAAGCTTTCTTT
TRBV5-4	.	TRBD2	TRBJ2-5	CASSPKLAGGRETQYF	TGTGCCAGCAGCCCCAAACTAGCGGGGGGCAGGGAGACCCAGTACTTC
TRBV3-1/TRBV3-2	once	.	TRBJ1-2	CASSQEGGSGYTF	TGTGCCAGCAGCCAAGAGGGGGGTTCTGGCTACACCTTC
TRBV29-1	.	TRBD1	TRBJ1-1	CSVIHRGQGTEAFF	TGCAGCGTCATTCACAGGGGGCAAGGGACTGAAGCTTTCTTT
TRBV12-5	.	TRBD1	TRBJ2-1	CASGPPTGEFSNEQFF	TGTGCTAGTGGACCCCCGACAGGGGAGTTTTCCAATGAGCAGTTCTTC
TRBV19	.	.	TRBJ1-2	CASGRGVYGYTF	TGTGCCAGTGGTCGGGGGGTCTATGGCTACACCTTC